What follows describes a single TCR beta chain. It has no known antigen specificity. No base qualities exist here, and no much larger clone lies one base off it. The cohort consisted of hundreds of healthy bone marrow donors. At the time of sampling, every cohort member was nominally healthy, though immune exposures that went unrecorded were likely present. The donor was CMV seronegative and belonged to the group of several hundred seronegative cohort members. Each donor provided a peripheral blood sample, and peripheral blood mononuclear cells were used for TCR beta sequencing. The Qiagen DNeasy Blood Extraction Kit was used to extract genomic DNA from the blood cell samples. To prepare the library, the immunoSEQ multiplex PCR assay was applied. A mixture of 60 forward primers for TCR Vbeta segments and 13 reverse primers for TCR Jbeta segments was used in the multiplex PCR. Amplification of the CDR3 region of rearranged TCR beta genes was performed with a multiplex PCR assay on genomic DNA. The Illumina HiSeq System was used to sequence the amplified TCR beta libraries as 87-base-pair reads. The authors processed their data as follows. Across the 670 or so repertoires, a later analysis counted approximately 83 million unique TCR beta chains, about 10 million of which were shared by at least two donors. Raw reads were error-corrected and collapsed into unique sequences with a nearest-neighbor algorithm that merged closely related sequences to remove PCR and sequencing errors. V, D and J gene segments were assigned by aligning CDR3 sequences to IMGT reference sequences. For a sequence to be retained, at least a six-nucleotide match to both a V gene segment and a J gene segment was required. Rearrangements were called productive when the CDR3 lacked stop codons and stayed in frame with V and J; all others were non-productive. CDR3 was defined according to IMGT convention as the region running from the second conserved V-encoded cysteine to the conserved J-encoded phenylalanine. In an earlier analysis of 500 to 650 of the donors, sequences lacking an unambiguous match to a single V gene segment were excluded. An earlier analysis of about 590 of the donors classified V segments as functional when productive rearrangements were above 56.7% and as segregating when the standard deviation between donors was above 5%. To diagnose cytomegalovirus status from the catalog of TCR beta chain sequences, a statistical classification framework was built. A later analysis assigned V and J genes by comparing TCR nucleotide sequences with IMGT/GENE-DB human TR gene sequences. The TCRdist pipeline was used in a later analysis to assign CDR3 sequences and most-parsimonious VDJ recombination scenarios. In a later analysis, each TCR beta chain was defined by its CDR3 amino acid sequence together with its V-gene family, and reads lacking a unique V-gene family were excluded. A later analysis removed 592 highly shared, low-generation-probability nucleotide sequences to deal with suspected cross-contamination and a sequencing artifact. For each public chain, a later analysis derived a clonal expansion index from normalized ranks of inferred template counts within each repertoire. A later analysis computed generation probabilities with a VDJ recombination model fitted to out-of-frame rearrangements, and checked the results against IGoR. Hypergeometric tests were used in a later analysis to score TCR-TCR, TCR-HLA and TCR-CMV co-occurrence, with a repertoire-size bias correction applied to the TCR pairs. False discovery rates were estimated in a later analysis by permuting HLA or CMV assignments 20 times. In a later analysis, co-occurring TCRs were grouped using DBSCAN, and TCRdist sequence similarity was added for clustering within HLA-allele-positive subsets. For co-occurrence clustering, repertoires with fewer than 30,000 or more than 120,000 public chains were excluded, along with roughly five repertoires with anomalous nucleotide sharing. The clones in this table, taken by TCRdb from immuneACCESS, are in-frame only. Not every clone is retained; where verified, under half of the shortfall comes from an unresolved V gene, and the cause of the rest is unknown. V, J and clone size reflect that table, while D and trimming were determined from the DNA. Here the sample has around 130,000 clones; roughly four fifths occur a single time. The top ten hold over 0.8% of the sample.

The CDR3 holds 16 amino acids from the cysteine to the phenylalanine. CDR3 DNA is the only sequence kept; it has 48 bases, read in frame from the first base. CDR1 MGHRA and CDR2 YSYEKL are derived from the germline V gene. V sheds 6 bases and J sheds 0 bases, leaving 12 bases between their ends. These data originate in a study of cytomegalovirus exposure and HLA in healthy donors (dated by TCRdb to 2015 to 2018). Study-level background: An earlier analysis of approximately 600 of the donors reported 250 to 350 Gb of sequence data and 117 million unique TCR beta sequences from about 179 million T cells. A handful of DR-DQ haplotypes were handled as single units for association and clustering because linkage in the cohort was strong. Among roughly 400 genotyped donors of the cohort, an average of about 220,000 unique TCR beta nucleotide sequences was sequenced per donor, of which 15% to 20% were non-productive. The number of donors typed differed by locus, with roughly 620-630 for A, B, C, DRB1 and DQB1, more than 500 for DQA1, under 610 for DPA1, and around 460 for DPB1. A later genetic analysis took genome-wide SNP genotypes for about 60% of the roughly 670 donors and used that subset as a discovery cohort. An early release that covered about 600 HLA-typed donors contained around 300 gigabases of sequencing data and roughly 84 million unique TCR sequences. To predict cytomegalovirus infection status, the study combined high-throughput TCR immunosequencing, statistical association of individual TCRs with disease status, and machine learning. Rather than using new phenotypic data, the later analysis identified candidate immune exposures from TCR beta sequences and from how often those sequences occurred across donors. Every discovery cohort repertoire had been produced on one sequencing platform. Of the approximately 400 genotyped donors, 65% to 90% fell in the genetic ancestry cluster associated with self-reported Caucasian donors. Along with the approximately 700-subject first cohort, a separate validation cohort of over a hundred different subjects was used. The study aimed to test whether signatures of past pathogen exposure could be identified by cataloging public T cell receptors. To study patterns of TCR occurrence, a later analysis re-analyzed previously published TCR beta repertoires from hundreds of donors and added high-resolution HLA genotyping. HLA typing included class I and class II loci at four-digit resolution. The study profiled the T cell repertoires of hundreds of subjects by immunosequencing and related them to cytomegalovirus serostatus. Alongside the repertoire data, information on donor age, sex, ethnicity and CMV serostatus was compiled. In an earlier analysis of several hundred of the donors, high-throughput TCR beta sequencing was used to judge whether each TCR beta V gene segment behaved as functional or pseudogenic. What the study reported, not specific to this receptor: A further reported finding was that TCR beta sequences accurately predicted the HLA-A and HLA-B alleles for most subjects in the first cohort. The 87-base-pair reads could not distinguish some IMGT-functional V segments, including TRBV6-2 and TRBV6-3, so those segments were excluded. In a later genetic analysis, fewer N-insertions in productive TCRs were reported among donors in an Asian-associated ancestry cluster than the approximately 630-donor mean. A later analysis found that most CMV-associated TCR beta chains appeared HLA-restricted, with HLA associations seemingly driven largely by CMV exposure. Presence/absence analyses assumed roughly uniform sequencing depth across donors, an assumption that may not hold. In a later analysis, HLA-associated TCR beta chains were found to be more clonally expanded and to have lower generation probabilities than equally common non-associated chains. According to the authors, the approach could potentially be generalized to other disease states and immunological phenotypes. Cytomegalovirus status was reported to be diagnosed by the classifier with high specificity and sensitivity in both the original and validation cohorts. A later analysis found that TCR association rates varied across HLA loci, with DRB1 alleles showing the most associated TCRs and HLA-C alleles the fewest. Only TCR beta chains were sequenced in this cohort, and the absence of alpha or paired-chain data limited detectable features. The only immune exposure information available for the cohort was CMV serostatus. Strong co-occurrence of HLA alleles, especially DR and DQ, made assigning TCR associations to individual alleles difficult. A group of highly shared sequence variants was considered likely to be a technical artifact of the sequencing pipeline. Correlated functional status among segregating V segments might be attributable to linkage disequilibrium, but an unknown experimental factor could not be ruled out. Across donors, most TCR sequences were observed very rarely, whereas some public TCRs were present in many individuals. A later analysis associated about 17,000 TCR beta sequences with specific HLA alleles at a false discovery rate of 0.05. The study gave a list of around 170 TCR beta chains associated with cytomegalovirus. In a later genetic analysis, a missense DCLRE1C variant was associated with V-gene and J-gene trimming of TCR beta chains, and the association was replicated in an independent cohort. Several of the top co-occurrence clusters appeared to be linked to parvovirus B19, influenza, CMV and Epstein-Barr virus, according to a later analysis. Because some donors lacked HLA typing at each locus, the association tests relied only on the typed subset. Because counts were too low, about 18 rarely observed V segments, including chromosome 9 orphons, were excluded from the earlier analysis of 587 of the donors. An earlier analysis of approximately 530 of the donors showed that most TCR beta V segments appeared in productive rearrangements either about 90% or about 30% of the time, which broadly matched IMGT annotations. In vitro tests confirmed that a few of the cytomegalovirus-associated TCR beta chains recognize cytomegalovirus antigens.

The sample consisted of PBMCs. The TCR comes from a woman in her fifties or sixties in good health and CMV-seronegative. Recombination linked TRBV4-1 to TRBJ1-6; TRBD1 is a weak D gene call, 5 bases matching. In nucleotide form, the sequence is TGCGCCAGCAGGGACTACAGGAGCTCCTATAATTCACCCCTCCACTTT. This gives the protein CASRDYRSSYNSPLHF.